This T cell receptor beta chain derives from a study of blood T cell repertoires in COVID-19. Whole-study context: T cells, B-cell-depleted T cells, or PBMCs supplied cDNA or gDNA.

Clones were sequenced by immunoSEQ multiplex PCR, and TCRdb holds only the in-frame ones, with some missing. The sample has around 170,000 clones, 80% to 90% seen once. This CDR3 is built from 17 residues. V lost 1 base to trimming and J lost 2 bases; unmatched junction nucleotides: 8. Per germline, CDR1 LNHNV and CDR2 YYDKDF (reference sequence). This sequence originates from a woman between 45 and 65 years old who had recovered from COVID-19. Sample: PBMCs or T cells enriched from blood (not recorded which). The chain has TRBV15 and TRBJ2-5, with 9 bases lining up with TRBD2. CDR3 region: CATSRGISGGQQETQYF. CDR3 bases: TGTGCCACCAGCAGAGGTATTAGCGGGGGACAACAAGAGACCCAGTACTTC.